This paragraph reports one T cell receptor (beta chain). Its target is unknown. Clones were read by immunoSEQ multiplex PCR, and TCRdb kept only the in-frame ones, dropping some. The sample has 120,000 to 150,000 clones, approximately 90% seen once. The entry originates in a study of cytotoxic CD8 clonotypes in ibrutinib-treated CLL. The wider study: After treatment lasting a median about twelve months, range 6 to 36, response samples were collected.

The study, taken as a whole, reports: Shared public clonotypes were rare, and on treatment they either got smaller or stayed the same. Sustained-remission patients were sampled at one set of times and progressing patients at different ones.

From germline, CDR1 is SGDLS and CDR2 YYNGEE. Trimming took off 0 bases at V and 8 bases at J, with 14 bases between the two ends. This CDR3 is built from 15 residues. The sample here was PBMCs, taken after 12 months of ibrutinib treatment. The source is a human donor with chronic lymphocytic leukemia. The J gene is TRBJ1-4, the V gene TRBV9, with a weak D call TRBD1 (6 bases). This CDR3 reads CASSVGPGVGEKLFF. CDR3 bases: TGTGCCAGCAGCGTAGGTCCAGGGGTGGGAGAAAAACTGTTTTTT.